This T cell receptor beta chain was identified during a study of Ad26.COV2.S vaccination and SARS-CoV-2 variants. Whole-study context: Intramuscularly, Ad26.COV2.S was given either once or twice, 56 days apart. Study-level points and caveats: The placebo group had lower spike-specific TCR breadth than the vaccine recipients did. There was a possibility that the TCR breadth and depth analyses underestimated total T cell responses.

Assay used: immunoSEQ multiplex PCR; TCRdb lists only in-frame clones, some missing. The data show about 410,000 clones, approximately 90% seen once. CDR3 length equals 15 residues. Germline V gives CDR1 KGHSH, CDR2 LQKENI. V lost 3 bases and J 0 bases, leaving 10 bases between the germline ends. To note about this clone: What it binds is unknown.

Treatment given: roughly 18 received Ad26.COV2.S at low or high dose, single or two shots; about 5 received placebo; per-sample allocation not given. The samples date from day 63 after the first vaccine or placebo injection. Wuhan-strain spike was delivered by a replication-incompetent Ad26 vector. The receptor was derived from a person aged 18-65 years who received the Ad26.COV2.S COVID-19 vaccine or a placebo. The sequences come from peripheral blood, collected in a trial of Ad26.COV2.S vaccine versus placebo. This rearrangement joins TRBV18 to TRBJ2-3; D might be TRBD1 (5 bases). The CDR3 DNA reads TGTGCCAGCTCACCCCGGACAACTAGCACAGATACGCAGTATTTT. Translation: CASSPRTTSTDTQYF.